This T cell receptor beta chain was recovered during a study of shared clonotypes between healthy human individuals. Trimming stripped 1 base from V and 4 bases from J, with 7 bases between. The CDR3 is made up of 14 amino acids. Germline CDR1 reads SGHAT; CDR2 reads FQNNGV. Deep was the level used in running the assay. Repertoires were generated with immunoSEQ multiplex PCR, while TCRdb's copy carries only in-frame clones and drops some. There are 2 million to 2.5 million clones in the sample; 80% to 95% occur only once, and about 0.41% lies in the top ten. General observations from the study: Generation of non-shared clonotypes was less probable than generation of clonotypes shared by all four donors.

To note about this clone: The antigen is unknown. Other DNA sequences within the sample encode an identical CDR3.

The rearrangement joins TRBV11-2 to TRBJ2-2; possible D gene TRBD2, 6 bases. This receptor was taken from a man younger than 35 in good health. Some clones in this sample may be carry-over from other donors' samples. Sequencing was performed on naive CD4+ T cells from PBMCs. Stated subset: CD45RA+ positively selected. The CDR3 DNA follows: TGTGCCAGCAGCTTAGTGGGGGGCACCGGGGAGCTGTTTTTT. This translates into CASSLVGGTGELFF. Full variable domain (outside the CDR3, taken from reference TRBV11-2 and TRBJ2-2): EAGVAQSPRYKIIEKRQSVAFWCNPISGHATLYWYQQILGQGPKLLIQFQNNGVVDDSQLPKDRFSAERLKGVDSTLKIQPAKLEDSAVYLCASSLVGGTGELFFGEGSRLTVL.